Presented here are 5 T cell receptor beta chains from one specimen sequenced in a study of blood T cell repertoires in COVID-19. Clones were read by immunoSEQ multiplex PCR, and TCRdb kept only the in-frame ones, dropping some. Here the sample spans some 19,000 clones, roughly nine tenths being singletons. Input material: peripheral blood. These receptors were taken from a man in his sixties with active COVID-19.

This rearrangement joins TRBV24-1 to TRBJ1-5; 7 bases are shared with TRBD1. Germline V lookup: CDR1 KGHDR, CDR2 SFDVKD. With V trimmed by 10 bases and J by 5 bases, 7 bases remained unmatched. The CDR3 is 13 residues long. The CDR3 sequence is CATQDRRHQPQHF. The CDR3 DNA reads as TGTGCCACTCAGGACAGGAGACATCAGCCCCAGCATTTT.

The J gene is TRBJ2-5, the V gene TRBV10-3; 10 positions match TRBD1. The ends lost 6 bases at V and 3 bases at J; junction bases unmatched: 7. Germline assignment: CDR1 ENHRY and CDR2 SYGVKD. The CDR3 runs to 15 residues. CDR3 bases: TGTGCCATCAGACCGGACAGGGGGGGTGAAGAGACCCAGTACTTC. It is translated as CAIRPDRGGEETQYF.

The rearrangement joins TRBV7-9 to TRBJ1-5, with D perhaps matching TRBD1 (6 bases). The CDR3 has 16 amino acids. Per germline, CDR1 SEHNR and CDR2 FQNEAQ (reference sequence). V was pared by 5 bases and J by 6 bases, with 20 bases between. The CDR3 DNA reads as TGTGCCAGCAGCCTGGGGGGGGGCCCGTTAATTCAGCCCCAGCATTTT. Translated: CASSLGGGPLIQPQHF. The full variable domain, in which reference TRBV7-9 and TRBJ1-5 provide the parts outside the CDR3, is DTGVSQNPRHKITKRGQNVTFRCDPISEHNRLYWYRQTLGQGPEFLTYFQNEAQLEKSRLLSDRFSAERPKGSFSTLEIQRTEQGDSAMYLCASSLGGGPLIQPQHFGDGTRLSIL.

The V and J genes are TRBV7-8 and TRBJ1-4, with D maybe TRBD1 (5 bases). There are 17 residues in the CDR3. Trimming removed 5 bases at V and 4 bases at J, with 20 bases between. CDR1 SGHVS and CDR2 FQNEAQ come from the germline V gene. The CDR3 protein is CASSPSAGRGSNEKLFF. As DNA, the CDR3 is TGTGCCAGCAGCCCCTCAGCAGGGAGGGGAAGTAATGAAAAACTGTTTTTT.

This chain uses TRBV19 with TRBJ1-2; TRBD1 matches 7 bases. CDR3 size: 13 residues. After removal of 6 bases from V and 3 bases from J, the junction contained 4 bases not matched to a gene. The germline V gene has CDR1 LNHDA and CDR2 SQIVND (reference sequence). The CDR3 reads CASRTGSDYGYTF. The CDR3 region has the DNA TGTGCCAGTAGGACAGGGAGCGACTATGGCTACACCTTC.